The T cell receptor beta chain under discussion was sequenced for a study of T cell changes during pregnancy in multiple sclerosis. Using immunoSEQ multiplex PCR, the repertoire was profiled, and TCRdb retains in-frame clones only, with some absent. The sample lists about 46,000 clones, 91% occurring once. This clone was picked up one time. The germline V and J ends were trimmed by 2 bases and 7 bases, with 12 bases remaining between them. The CDR3 covers 14 residues. Germline CDR1 WNHNN, CDR2 SYGVQD (reference sequence). The receptor was derived from a female donor with multiple sclerosis, enrolled in a pregnancy study. The specimen was CD8+ T cells from peripheral blood mononuclear cells, collected after pregnancy. The genes are TRBV10-1 and TRBJ2-1; no clear D gene. The CDR3 region is CASSEDRGSNEQFF. CDR3 sequence (DNA): TGCGCCAGCAGTGAGGATCGCGGATCGAATGAGCAGTTCTTC.